This T cell receptor (beta chain) stems from a study of spatial heterogeneity in lung cancer. Study at large: In cases with available follow-up PBMC samples, these were sequenced at a median of about 25 months after resection. Raw reads showed each unique TCR and UMI combination turning up more than ten times on average. Notes on the study in general: Resection blood, more than follow-up blood, showed ubiquitous expanded tumor TCRs.

The time point denotes: blood at routine non-recurrence follow-up after resection. Extraction of whole RNA from tumor, nontumor lung or frozen PBMC preceded unsorted sequencing. A remark on this clonotype: The antigen is unknown. This may arise from a read error, as a much more abundant clone is one base away.

From the 5' RACE reads, TCRdb called clonotypes with MiXCR, one entry per CDR3 protein. The sample carries around 45,000 distinct CDR3 sequences, approximately 22% recorded once. The sequence derives from a female donor with early-stage non-small cell lung cancer. Sequenced material: PBMCs, taken at follow-up.

The CDR3 sequence: CASSFAGGFPDTQFF. CDR3 sequence (DNA): TGTGCCAGCAGCTTCGCTGGGGGGTTTCCAGATACGCAGTTTTTT. The chain combines TRBV14 with TRBJ2-3, with a tentative D call TRBD2 (6 bases). In germline, CDR1 is SGHDN, CDR2 FVKESK. This CDR3 has 15 amino acids.